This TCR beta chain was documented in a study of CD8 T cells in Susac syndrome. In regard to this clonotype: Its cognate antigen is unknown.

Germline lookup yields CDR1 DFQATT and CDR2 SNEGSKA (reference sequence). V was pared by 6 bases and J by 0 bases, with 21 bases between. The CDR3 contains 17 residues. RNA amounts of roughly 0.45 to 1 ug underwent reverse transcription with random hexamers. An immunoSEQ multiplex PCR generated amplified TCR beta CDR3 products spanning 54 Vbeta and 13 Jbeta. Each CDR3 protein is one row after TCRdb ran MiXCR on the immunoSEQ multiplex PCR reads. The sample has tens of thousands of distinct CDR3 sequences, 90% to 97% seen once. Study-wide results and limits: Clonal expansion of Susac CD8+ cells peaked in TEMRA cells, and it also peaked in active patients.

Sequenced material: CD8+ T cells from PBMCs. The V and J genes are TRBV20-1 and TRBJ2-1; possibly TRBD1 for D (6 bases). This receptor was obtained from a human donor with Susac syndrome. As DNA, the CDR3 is TGCAGTGCCGCACGGGACACCCCGACCGACTCCTACAATGAGCAGTTCTTC. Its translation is CSAARDTPTDSYNEQFF.